One and the same sample provided the 29 T cell receptor beta chains below, sequenced in a study of blood T cell repertoires in COVID-19 (dated by TCRdb to about 2020). The library was prepared using the immunoSEQ multiplex PCR assay. TCRdb re-hosts the immuneACCESS table, in-frame sequences only. Its copies lack some clones; in the studies checked, an unresolved V gene accounts for under half of them, and the cause for the rest is not known. Within this sample are about 40,000 clones, with roughly 80% of them counted one time only. The leading ten clones occupy approximately 15% of the sample. The sequencing input was peripheral blood. These receptors were taken from a man aged 45-65 years with active or convalescent COVID-19.

This chain uses TRBV28 with TRBJ1-3; 8 bases map to TRBD1. Germline V gene sequence: CDR1 MDHEN, CDR2 SYDVKM. The CDR3 loop spans 15 amino acids. V dropped 6 bases and J dropped 4; count of bases not matched to a gene: 8. The CDR3 region is CASSSTGAGGNTIYF. The CDR3 DNA reads as TGTGCCAGCAGCTCGACAGGGGCGGGGGGAAACACCATATATTTT.

The chain uses TRBV23-1 and TRBJ2-7, with 13 bases lining up with TRBD2. TRBV23-1 is identified as an open reading frame with a role that is uncertain. V gave up 6 bases and J gave up 3 bases; unmatched junction bases: 5. The length of the CDR3 is 15 residues. CDR3 amino acids: CASSIGLAGDYEQYF. CDR3 DNA: TGCGCCAGCAGCATAGGACTAGCGGGGGACTACGAGCAGTACTTC.

This sequence joins TRBV24-1 and TRBJ2-3; D is possibly TRBD2 (5 bases). V gave up 4 bases and J gave up 7 bases, with 14 bases separating them. CDR3 length equals 14 residues. Germline lookup yields CDR1 KGHDR and CDR2 SFDVKD. CDR3 in amino acids: CATSDPGTQYTQYF. In DNA, the CDR3 is TGTGCCACCAGTGACCCGGGAACCCAGTATACGCAGTATTTT.

This chain links TRBV5-1 with TRBJ1-1; tentative D call: TRBD1 (6 bases). The CDR3 contains 14 residues. The ends were cut back, 4 bases at V and 6 bases at J, with 16 bases in the middle. Germline CDR1 and CDR2: SGHRS and YFSETQ. CDR3 residues: CASSQQGVDPEAFF. The CDR3 region has the DNA TGCGCCAGCAGCCAACAGGGCGTAGACCCTGAAGCTTTCTTT.

The chain carries TRBV4-1 and TRBJ1-1, with 7 bases aligning to TRBD1. Trimming took 0 bases from V and 1 from J; bases not matched to a gene: 17. In germline, CDR1 is MGHRA, CDR2 YSYEKL. The CDR3 sequence is 20 residues long. In nucleotides, the CDR3 is TGCGCCAGCAGCCAAGAAATGGGACAGCTGGTAAGAACATGGAACACTGAAGCTTTCTTT. The encoded protein is CASSQEMGQLVRTWNTEAFF.

The rearrangement uses TRBV5-1 and TRBJ1-2; 7 bases are a match to TRBD1. The length of the CDR3 is 16 residues. V was clipped by 4 bases and J by 2 bases; unmatched bases: 11. Per the germline V gene, CDR1 is SGHRS and CDR2 is YFSETQ. The CDR3: CASSPETGTVNYGYTF. CDR3 nucleotides: TGCGCCAGCAGCCCGGAAACTGGGACAGTCAACTATGGCTACACCTTC.

The chain couples TRBV7-2 to TRBJ2-7; 12 nucleotides match TRBD2. V lost 6 bases and J lost 2; bases outside the gene matches: 8. The CDR3 length is 16 residues. The V gene's germline CDR1 is SGHTA and CDR2 FQGNSA. The CDR3 loop is CASRAPGLAGPYEQYF. As DNA, the CDR3 is TGTGCCAGCAGAGCTCCGGGACTAGCGGGTCCCTACGAGCAGTACTTC.

This clone was counted a few times. J is TRBJ1-4 and V is TRBV15, with TRBD1 as a possible D gene (6 bases). There are 15 residues in the CDR3. Germline CDR1 LNHNV, CDR2 YYDKDF (reference sequence). V lost 0 bases, J lost 7 bases, and 12 bases lay in between. CDR3 DNA: TGTGCCACCAGCAGAGATCTAAGGGGGGGTGAAAAACTGTTTTTT. This gives the protein CATSRDLRGGEKLFF.

The chain joins TRBV9 to TRBJ2-3; 12 nucleotides match TRBD2. Germline loops: CDR1 SGDLS, CDR2 YYNGEE. This CDR3 contains 16 residues. The trim removed 4 bases at V and 1 base at J, leaving 4 bases unmatched. This chain's CDR3 is CASSTRLAGGTDTQYF. In DNA, the CDR3 is TGTGCCAGCAGCACCAGACTAGCGGGAGGCACAGATACGCAGTATTTT.

The rearrangement joins TRBV29-1 to TRBJ1-1; 8 nucleotides align to TRBD1. With 5 bases clipped from V and 4 bases from J, the junction kept 6 bases outside the gene matches. CDR3 length equals 13 residues. The germline CDR1 and CDR2 sequences are SQVTM and ANQGSEA. Written as DNA, the CDR3 is TGCAGCGTTCCAGGGGGCGGGGGCACTGAAGCTTTCTTT. Residues: CSVPGGGGTEAFF.

The chain recombines TRBV5-4 with TRBJ2-1; 12 bases are a match to TRBD2. V shed 0 bases and J 9 bases; nucleotides not matched to a gene: 4. Germline CDR1 reads SGHNT; CDR2 reads YYREEE (reference sequence). The CDR3 consists of 15 residues. CDR3 DNA: TGTGCCAGCAGCTTGGGACTAGCGGGGGACGGTGAGCAGTTCTTC. Protein: CASSLGLAGDGEQFF.

This rearrangement joins TRBV6-5 to TRBJ2-1, with 7 bases identical to TRBD2. With 2 bases clipped from V and 4 bases from J, the junction kept 5 bases outside the gene matches. CDR1 is MNHEY, CDR2 SVGAGI, per germline. The CDR3 consists of 15 residues. DNA for the CDR3: TGTGCCAGCAGTTACGTGACCGGGGGGTACAATGAGCAGTTCTTC. Protein sequence: CASSYVTGGYNEQFF.

The V call is TRBV19, the J call TRBJ2-7; no firm D call. The CDR3 consists of 11 residues. Per germline, CDR1 LNHDA and CDR2 SQIVND (reference sequence). Trimming cost V 10 bases and J 1 base, with 8 bases left between them. CDR3 DNA: TGTGCCACTGGGCAATCCTACGAGCAGTACTTC. Translation gives CATGQSYEQYF.

CDR3 sequence: CASRNSGGSFRDEQYF. Written as DNA, the CDR3 is TGTGCCAGCAGAAATAGCGGGGGGTCTTTCCGCGATGAGCAGTACTTC. V gene TRBV27 combines with J gene TRBJ2-7, with 10 bases lining up with TRBD2. The germline gives CDR1 MNHEY, CDR2 SMNVEV (reference sequence). This CDR3 has 16 amino acids. The trim removed 6 bases at V and 7 bases at J, leaving 15 bases unmatched.

This CDR3 is CASSPQRSYEQYF. The CDR3 DNA is TGTGCCAGCAGCCCCCAACGGTCCTACGAGCAGTACTTC. The chain uses TRBV3-1 (or the pseudogene TRBV3-2) and TRBJ2-7; D not resolved. Germline V gives CDR1 LGHDT, CDR2 YNNKEL (reference sequence). V lost 4 bases to trimming and J lost 1 base, with 8 bases between them. CDR3 size: 13 residues.

The chain has TRBV19 and TRBJ2-5; TRBD1 might be the D (9 bases). This CDR3 is 18 amino acids long. Germline V gene sequence: CDR1 LNHDA, CDR2 SQIVND (reference sequence). Trimming shortened V by 0 bases and J by 5 bases, and 22 bases separated the two germline ends. The chain's CDR3 is CASSIDREGTGMGETQYF. The CDR3 DNA reads as TGTGCCAGTAGTATAGATCGGGAGGGGACAGGGATGGGTGAGACCCAGTACTTC.

The rearrangement uses TRBV24-1 and TRBJ2-1; TRBD2 matches 12 bases. The CDR3 has 17 residues. With V trimmed by 3 bases and J by 7 bases, 9 bases remained unmatched. CDR1 and CDR2 (germline): KGHDR, SFDVKD. DNA for the CDR3: TGTGCCACCAGTGATCCCCAAACTAGCGGGGGGCGAAATGAGCAGTTCTTC. Protein: CATSDPQTSGGRNEQFF.

The CDR3, as DNA: TGTGCCAGCAGCCTTACAATGAACACTGAAGCTTTCTTT. Translated, it gives CASSLTMNTEAFF. The V call is TRBV3-1 (or the pseudogene TRBV3-2), the J call TRBJ1-1; D is unclear. Trimming shortened V by 4 bases and J by 0 bases, and 6 bases separated the two germline ends. This CDR3 has 13 residues. Germline assignment: CDR1 LGHDT and CDR2 YNNKEL (reference sequence).

The chain uses TRBV19 and TRBJ2-7; D unclear. Germline CDR1 and CDR2: LNHDA and SQIVND (reference sequence). This CDR3 has 11 residues. V lost 1 base and J lost 6, with 4 bases in between. The CDR3 DNA reads TGTGCCAGTAGTATAGGCGGCGAGCAGTACTTC. Its protein product is CASSIGGEQYF. Filled out from reference TRBV19 and TRBJ2-7, the complete variable domain reads DGGITQSPKYLFRKEGQNVTLSCEQNLNHDAMYWYRQDPGQGLRLIYYSQIVNDFQKGDIAEGYSVSREKKESFPLTVTSAQKNPTAFYLCASSIGGEQYFGPGTRLTVT.

V is TRBV7-6 and J is TRBJ1-1; no clear D. V gave up 6 bases and J gave up 2 bases, with 19 bases separating them. CDR1 is SGHVS and CDR2 is FNYEAQ in the germline V gene. The CDR3 has 16 residues. This chain's CDR3 is CASRLVGGDENTEAFF. CDR3 DNA sequence: TGTGCCAGCAGACTAGTGGGCGGGGATGAAAACACTGAAGCTTTCTTT.

The J gene is TRBJ1-1, the V gene TRBV9, with a tentative D call TRBD1 (5 bases). CDR1 is SGDLS, CDR2 YYNGEE, per germline. The CDR3 is 14 amino acids. The V and J ends lost 3 bases and 0 bases respectively, with 9 bases between them. The CDR3 bases are TGTGCCAGCAGCGCCGGGGGGATGAACACTGAAGCTTTCTTT. Its protein product is CASSAGGMNTEAFF.

The chain is built from TRBV5-1 and TRBJ1-2; D uncertain. The germline V and J ends were trimmed by 4 bases and 8 bases, with 15 bases remaining between them. Germline values: CDR1 SGHRS, CDR2 YFSETQ. The CDR3 spans 13 residues. Here the CDR3 DNA reads TGCGCCAGCAGCCCGGGTCTAGAAAGCGGCTACACCTTC. Its protein product is CASSPGLESGYTF.

This clone was found a few times. As DNA, the CDR3 is TGTGCCAGCAAGCAAAGGGGTGAGTGGACTGAAGCTTTCTTT. Residues: CASKQRGEWTEAFF. The chain couples TRBV5-5 to TRBJ1-1; perhaps TRBD1 as D (5 bases). Trimming cost V 6 bases and J 5 bases, with 17 bases left between them. Germline V gene lookup returns CDR1 SGHKS and CDR2 YYEKEE (reference sequence). CDR3 length: 14 amino acids.

J is TRBJ1-1 and V is TRBV6-1; 7 bases match TRBD1. The germline CDR1 and CDR2 sequences are MNHNS and SASEGT. The CDR3 is made up of 13 amino acids. J was trimmed by 6 bases and V by 3 bases; bases with no gene match: 4. The CDR3 spells CASSDRGRPEAFF. The CDR3 DNA reads as TGTGCCAGCAGTGACAGGGGGAGACCTGAAGCTTTCTTT.

The V gene is TRBV7-9, the J gene TRBJ2-1, with 7 bases lining up with TRBD1. The CDR3 sequence is 14 residues long. Germline V gene data show CDR1 as SEHNR and CDR2 as FQNEAQ (reference sequence). The J segment lost 5 bases and the V segment lost 1 base, leaving 2 bases of the junction unmatched. In nucleotides, the CDR3 is TGTGCCAGCAGCTTAGGACAGGGAAACAATGAGCAGTTCTTC. It is translated as CASSLGQGNNEQFF.

V usage is TRBV9 and J usage is TRBJ1-1; D unclear. The length of the CDR3 is 15 residues. V was shortened by 0 bases and J by 0 bases, with 9 bases between the two germline ends. The V gene's germline CDR1 is SGDLS and CDR2 YYNGEE. CDR3 in amino acids: CASSVGPYMNTEAFF. CDR3 DNA: TGTGCCAGCAGCGTAGGGCCGTACATGAACACTGAAGCTTTCTTT.

This clone was recorded a few times. The V gene is TRBV4-1, the J gene TRBJ1-1; 11 positions match TRBD1. Germline CDR1 reads MGHRA; CDR2 reads YSYEKL. The CDR3 length is 15 residues. V was pared by 4 bases and J by 5 bases, with 6 bases of the junction left unmatched. In DNA, the CDR3 is TGCGCCAGCAGCCCCAAAGGGACAGGGGGGACTGAAGCTTTCTTT. Translation gives CASSPKGTGGTEAFF.

The chain has TRBV7-9 and TRBJ2-7; weak D call: TRBD1 (5 bases). Between the trimmed V and J ends, which lost 3 bases and 1 base, there was a span of 7 bases. Looked up from germline, CDR1 is SEHNR and CDR2 is FQNEAQ (reference sequence). CDR3 length: 13 amino acids. The CDR3 nucleotides are TGTGCCAGCAGCTTTGACAGTTCCTACGAGCAGTACTTC. As protein: CASSFDSSYEQYF.

The CDR3 bases are TGTGCCAGCAGTTCACAGGGACAGGGGAACATTCAGTACTTC. This encodes CASSSQGQGNIQYF. The chain employs TRBV27 and TRBJ2-4; 10 positions match TRBD1. CDR3 length: 14 amino acids. Germline values: CDR1 MNHEY, CDR2 SMNVEV (reference sequence). The junction had 4 bases not matched to a gene; V was cut back by 4 bases and J by 7 bases.